What follows are 9 T cell receptor beta chains derived from one specimen sequenced in a study of cytomegalovirus exposure and HLA in healthy donors (dated by TCRdb to 2015 to 2018). Libraries came from the immunoSEQ multiplex PCR assay. For the multiplex PCR, a mixture combining 60 forward primers for TCR Vbeta segments and 13 reverse primers for TCR Jbeta segments was used. In TCRdb, the immuneACCESS table is reduced to in-frame sequences with V and J assigned. These tables do not hold every clone; where another copy was compared, an unresolved V gene accounts for under half, and the others remain unexplained. This sample holds more than 85,000 clones; more than 75% were observed only once. The ten largest clones add up to under 5% of the sample. The specimen was PBMCs. The receptor source for this set is a woman between 50 and 59 years old in good health and CMV-seropositive.

This clone showed up just a few times. The chain is built from TRBV13 and TRBJ2-1; D is perhaps TRBD1 (6 bases). The CDR3 is 13 residues long. V shed 5 bases and J shed 10 bases, with 15 bases lying between them. The germline V gene encodes CDR1 PRHDT and CDR2 FYEKMQ (reference sequence). CDR3 in DNA: TGTGCCAGCAGCCTCAGGGGATCGGGCGAGCAGTTCTTC. The encoded protein is CASSLRGSGEQFF.

The CDR3 nucleotides are TGTGCCAGCAGTACTCCAGTTTATGGGGGCCGGGATGGCTACACCTTC. This codes for CASSTPVYGGRDGYTF. V gene TRBV28 combines with J gene TRBJ1-2; tentative D call: TRBD1 (6 bases). V was cut by 5 bases and J by 6 bases, with 22 bases left in between. The CDR3 extends over 16 amino acids. Germline V CDR1 and CDR2: MDHEN, SYDVKM.

This chain connects TRBV4-2 to TRBJ2-5; D gene uncertain. V lost 3 bases, J lost 2 bases, and 10 bases lay in between. Germline CDR1 LGHNA, CDR2 YNFKEQ. CDR3 size: 14 residues. The CDR3: CASSHPGSQETQYF. In DNA, the CDR3 is TGTGCCAGCAGCCACCCCGGGTCACAAGAGACCCAGTACTTC.

This clone was detected once. The chain combines TRBV7-9 with TRBJ2-5; TRBD2 might be the D (6 bases). This CDR3 spans 12 amino acids. Germline V gives CDR1 SEHNR, CDR2 FQNEAQ (reference sequence). The V end was cut by 8 bases, the J end by 0 bases, with 7 bases between. Here the CDR3 DNA reads TGTGCCAGCCGGACTAACCAAGAGACCCAGTACTTC. It codes for CASRTNQETQYF.

This sequence joins TRBV7-3 and TRBJ2-5; TRBD1 aligns across 7 bases. The length of the CDR3 is 19 residues. Germline CDR1 is SGHTA and CDR2 is FQGTGA. J lost 1 base, V lost 2 bases, and 16 bases had no gene match. CDR3 DNA sequence: TGTGCCAGCAGCTTATTGGGTTCGGTAGGGACAGCGACCCAAGAGACCCAGTACTTC. This translates into CASSLLGSVGTATQETQYF.

The rearrangement links TRBV18 to TRBJ1-6; 7 nucleotides match TRBD1. CDR3 length: 14 amino acids. After removal of 2 bases from V and 5 bases from J, the junction contained 0 bases not matched to a gene. In germline, CDR1 is KGHSH, CDR2 LQKENI. The CDR3 spells CASSPGTDNSPLHF. The CDR3, as DNA: TGTGCCAGCTCACCAGGGACAGATAATTCACCCCTCCACTTT.

The chain is built from TRBV10-3 and TRBJ2-1, with 7 bases aligning to TRBD2. With 5 bases clipped from V and 6 bases from J, the junction kept 16 bases outside the gene matches. From germline, CDR1 is ENHRY and CDR2 SYGVKD. CDR3 size: 17 residues. The CDR3 loop reads CAISSPSPRGRGNEQFF. In DNA, the CDR3 is TGTGCCATCAGTTCCCCTAGTCCCCGCGGGAGAGGCAATGAGCAGTTCTTC.

V gene TRBV30 combines with J gene TRBJ2-2, with D possibly TRBD1 on 6 matching bases. The CDR3 is made up of 15 amino acids. In germline, CDR1 is GTSNPN, CDR2 SVGIG (reference sequence). V lost 7 bases to trimming and J lost 1 base, with 16 bases between them. The CDR3 sequence is CAFQGSFRNTGELFF. CDR3 DNA sequence: TGTGCCTTCCAGGGGTCATTTAGGAACACCGGGGAGCTGTTTTTT.

On this clone: Because it lacks the conserved phenylalanine or tryptophan at the end, this CDR3 is likely a read error. This chain uses TRBV9 with TRBJ1-2; D possibly corresponds to TRBD1 (5 bases). V lost 2 bases and J 4 bases, leaving 18 bases between the germline ends. CDR1 is SGDLS, CDR2 YYNGEE, per germline. The CDR3 consists of 16 residues. CDR3 loop: CASSVSSGTTAYGYTL. In DNA form, the CDR3 reads TGTGCCAGCAGCGTGAGCTCCGGGACTACCGCCTATGGCTACACCCTC.